This T cell receptor beta chain originates from a study of regulatory T cells in long-lasting Graves disease. J gave up 9 bases and V 3 bases, and 11 bases lay outside the gene matches. This CDR3 has 15 residues. Germline CDR1 is MNHEY and CDR2 is SMNVEV (reference sequence). This clonotype was detected only a few times. No antigen is known for it. General observations from the study: The study found lower TCR diversity in persistent Graves' patients than in newly diagnosed ones. Among the persistent patients, 2,500 to 3,500 public clonotypes were shared, more than the 950 to 1,000 shared among new patients.

Construction of TCR beta libraries relied on iRepertoire HTBI primers and on Arm-PCR targeting CDR3 regions. A single record per CDR3 protein comes from TCRdb applying MiXCR to the multiplex PCR reads. The sample yields 450,000 to 500,000 distinct CDR3 sequences, under 20% seen once. The time point: newly diagnosed GD, antithyroid drugs for less than 3 months. The authors made the TCR library using RNA they extracted from PBMCs. These data also formed part of another study, on T cells in Graves' hyperthyroidism and ophthalmopathy. This second report adds: Stable Graves' hyperthyroidism denoted no ophthalmopathy progression over 18 months. In the blood, most expanded thyroid clonotypes above 0.001 appeared as well.

The clonotype was recovered from a man aged 35 to 55 with Graves disease. The rearrangement joins TRBV27 to TRBJ2-1, with TRBD2 matching over 7 bases. Sample: peripheral blood mononuclear cells (PBMCs), taken at new diagnosis, from a patient treated with antithyroid drugs. CDR3 protein: CASSFQGGRSTEQFF. CDR3 bases: TGTGCCAGCAGTTTTCAGGGCGGGAGAAGTACTGAGCAGTTCTTC.